One and the same sample provided the 25 T cell receptor beta chains below, sequenced in a study of post-analysis software for immune sequencing data. No cognate antigen is known for these TCRs. Points from the study as a whole: Controls showed lower frequencies than patients for roughly 5 TRBV segments, and TRBV5-6, TRBV5-1 and TRBV20-1 were among these.

cDNA libraries of TCR beta carried unique molecular identifiers. TCRdb re-called the PCR reads through MiXCR, storing one row per CDR3 protein. This sample yields around 500,000 distinct CDR3 sequences, of which under 40% are seen a single time; about 5.6% belongs to the top ten. Sequencing was carried out using blood. The receptors stem from a girl aged 2-17 years with multiple sclerosis.

This clonotype showed up just a few times. The chain links TRBV20-1 to TRBJ2-3; weak D call: TRBD2 (5 bases). There are 13 residues in the CDR3. Germline CDR1 reads DFQATT; CDR2 reads SNEGSKA (reference sequence). V was clipped by 0 bases and J by 6 bases, with 10 bases between them. CDR3 region: CSARDSRGDTQYF. DNA for the CDR3: TGCAGTGCTAGAGACTCCCGCGGGGATACGCAGTATTTT.

This clonotype was detected a few times. V gene TRBV3-1 combines with J gene TRBJ2-7; 13 bases match TRBD2. Trimming took 4 bases from V and 3 from J; bases not matched to a gene: 15. Germline values: CDR1 LGHDT, CDR2 YNNKEL (reference sequence). This CDR3 spans 19 amino acids. CDR3 region: CASSPGGRTSGGNLYEQYF. CDR3 sequence (DNA): TGTGCCAGCAGCCCCGGGGGGAGGACTAGCGGGGGAAACCTCTACGAGCAGTACTTC.

The chain recombines TRBV20-1 with TRBJ1-2, with TRBD1 identical over 11 bases. The germline CDR1 and CDR2 sequences are DFQATT and SNEGSKA (reference sequence). After removal of 5 bases from V and 4 bases from J, the junction contained 3 bases not matched to a gene. The CDR3 runs 13 residues. This CDR3 reads CSARDRGGYGYTF. The CDR3, as DNA: TGCAGTGCTCGGGACAGGGGGGGCTATGGCTACACCTTC.

This clonotype has only a few counts. This sequence joins TRBV6-1 and TRBJ1-1; 10 bases match TRBD1. CDR1 MNHNS and CDR2 SASEGT come from the germline V gene. The V segment lost 5 bases and the J segment 1 base; nucleotides outside the gene matches: 4. The CDR3 is 15 amino acids. The CDR3 coding sequence is TGTGCCAGCAGTAGCCGGGACAGGGGGAACACTGAAGCTTTCTTT. The encoded protein is CASSSRDRGNTEAFF.

The V gene is TRBV29-1, the J gene TRBJ1-2, with D unresolved. The CDR3 contains 11 residues. Trimming pared 2 bases from V and 8 bases from J, leaving 9 bases between. Per the germline V gene, CDR1 is SQVTM and CDR2 is ANQGSEA. DNA of the CDR3: TGCAGCGTTGAAAGTGGGGAGGGCTACACCTTC. This encodes CSVESGEGYTF.

The rearrangement links TRBV2 to TRBJ2-6; D is uncertain. The CDR3 runs 15 residues. Per germline, CDR1 SNHLY and CDR2 FYNNEI. V shed 3 bases and J shed 4 bases, with 10 bases lying between them. CDR3 nucleotide sequence: TGTGCCAGCAGTGATCCCGATGGGGGGGCCAACGTCCTGACTTTC. Protein sequence: CASSDPDGGANVLTF. Using reference TRBV2 and TRBJ2-6 for the parts outside the CDR3, the full variable domain is EPEVTQTPSHQVTQMGQEVILRCVPISNHLYFYWYRQILGQKVEFLVSFYNNEISEKSEIFDDQFSVERPDGSNFTLKIRSTKLEDSAMYFCASSDPDGGANVLTFGAGSRLTVL.

The V gene is TRBV4-1, the J gene TRBJ1-6, with 10 bases aligning to TRBD1. CDR1 is MGHRA, CDR2 YSYEKL, per germline. With 5 bases clipped from V and 7 bases from J, the junction kept 8 bases outside the gene matches. CDR3 length: 16 amino acids. The CDR3: CASSAPGTGDNSPLHF. The DNA of the CDR3 is TGCGCCAGCAGCGCCCCCGGGACAGGGGACAATTCACCCCTCCACTTT.

This clonotype was counted only a few times. The rearrangement joins TRBV5-1 to TRBJ2-7; D not certain. This CDR3 comprises 14 residues. V was pared by 0 bases and J by 2 bases, with 9 bases between. Germline V gene sequence: CDR1 SGHRS, CDR2 YFSETQ. For the CDR3, the DNA is TGCGCCAGCAGCTTGGCGTCAGGAGCCTACGAGCAGTACTTC. It specifies CASSLASGAYEQYF.

The chain recombines TRBV7-2 with TRBJ2-7, with TRBD2 identical over 9 bases. Per germline, CDR1 SGHTA and CDR2 FQGNSA. The V and J ends lost 5 bases and 4 bases, in that order; junction bases with no gene match: 9. This CDR3 contains 15 residues. As DNA, the CDR3 is TGTGCCAGCAGCCGGGGGGCTAGCGGGGTTTACGAGCAGTACTTC. Encoded protein: CASSRGASGVYEQYF.

This clonotype was recorded a few times. This chain connects TRBV5-6 to TRBJ2-1; D not resolved. Trimming removed 4 bases from V and 13 bases from J, with 12 bases in between. The germline V gene encodes CDR1 SGHDT and CDR2 YYEEEE. The CDR3 loop spans 11 amino acids. The CDR3 region is CASSSPSSQFF. The CDR3 DNA reads TGTGCCAGCAGCAGCCCCAGCTCACAGTTCTTC.

The chain joins TRBV4-1 to TRBJ2-5, with 11 nucleotides matching TRBD2. The ends lost 1 base at V and 4 bases at J; junction bases unmatched: 8. This CDR3 has 17 residues. Germline V gene sequence: CDR1 MGHRA, CDR2 YSYEKL. The CDR3 DNA is TGCGCCAGCAGCCAAGCTTCGGTAGCGGGGGGGGGAGAGACCCAGTACTTC. This sequence encodes CASSQASVAGGGETQYF.

V usage is TRBV7-9 and J usage is TRBJ2-1; 7 bases line up with TRBD1. The CDR3 loop spans 14 amino acids. V dropped 4 bases and J dropped 5; count of bases not matched to a gene: 5. CDR1 and CDR2 from the germline V gene are SEHNR and FQNEAQ (reference sequence). This CDR3 reads CASSYGQDNNEQFF. DNA for the CDR3: TGTGCCAGCAGCTACGGACAGGACAACAATGAGCAGTTCTTC. Combining the CDR3 with reference TRBV7-9 and TRBJ2-1 gives the whole variable domain DTGVSQNPRHKITKRGQNVTFRCDPISEHNRLYWYRQTLGQGPEFLTYFQNEAQLEKSRLLSDRFSAERPKGSFSTLEIQRTEQGDSAMYLCASSYGQDNNEQFFGPGTRLTVL.

This chain joins TRBV6-1 and TRBJ2-5, with 10 bases that match TRBD1. The germline V gene has CDR1 MNHNS and CDR2 SASEGT. The CDR3 covers 15 residues. V lost 5 bases, J lost 5 bases, and 8 bases stayed unmatched. The CDR3 region has the DNA TGTGCCAGCAGTCCTACCGGGACAGGGGCTGAGACCCAGTACTTC. It is translated as CASSPTGTGAETQYF.

The genes are TRBV10-3 and TRBJ2-5; 15 nucleotides agree with TRBD2. Germline lookup yields CDR1 ENHRY and CDR2 SYGVKD. The CDR3 runs 17 residues. J gave up 0 bases and V 10 bases, and 9 bases lay outside the gene matches. The CDR3 bases are TGTGCCACCCAGCCGGGACTAGCGGGGGGACACCAAGAGACCCAGTACTTC. Translated: CATQPGLAGGHQETQYF.

This chain links TRBV9 with TRBJ1-2; 10 bases map to TRBD1. This CDR3 spans 13 amino acids. The V and J ends lost 3 bases and 13 bases, in that order; junction bases with no gene match: 9. Germline CDR1 is SGDLS and CDR2 is YYNGEE. The DNA of the CDR3 is TGTGCCAGCAGCGCGGGGGACAGGGGCTGGTGCACCTTC. Translating it yields CASSAGDRGWCTF.

On this clonotype: One junction end disagrees with the germline gene, perhaps due to a read error. The CDR3 loop is CASNQGDSSYNEQFF. For the CDR3, the DNA is TGCGCCAGCAACCAAGGAGACAGCTCCTACAATGAGCAGTTCTTC. The chain couples TRBV4-1 to TRBJ2-1; the D gene is possibly TRBD1 (5 bases). Germline V CDR1 and CDR2: MGHRA, YSYEKL. The CDR3 consists of 15 residues.

This clonotype has a handful of counts. The chain employs TRBV29-1 and TRBJ1-2, with D tentatively TRBD1 (6 bases). Trimming took off 5 bases at V and 8 bases at J, with 15 bases between the two ends. Germline loops: CDR1 SQVTM, CDR2 ANQGSEA. This CDR3 contains 12 residues. CDR3 region: CSVTGTYRGYTF. CDR3 sequence (DNA): TGCAGCGTTACCGGGACATATCGGGGCTACACCTTC.

This chain links TRBV6-1 with TRBJ2-5; TRBD2 aligns across 11 bases. There are 15 residues in the CDR3. CDR1 is MNHNS, CDR2 SASEGT, per germline. The V segment lost 7 bases and the J segment 0 bases; nucleotides outside the gene matches: 4. The CDR3 region is CASTGLAGHQETQYF. The CDR3 coding sequence is TGTGCCAGCACAGGACTAGCGGGCCACCAAGAGACCCAGTACTTC.

As for this clonotype: Given the absence of the conserved phenylalanine or tryptophan at the CDR3 end, a read error is likely. The V gene is TRBV20-1, the J gene TRBJ2-3, with no clear D. The ends were cut back, 3 bases at V and 6 bases at J, with 7 bases in the middle. In germline, CDR1 is DFQATT, CDR2 SNEGSKA (reference sequence). This CDR3 has 11 residues. The CDR3 DNA follows: TGCAGTGCTAGTGTGGGGGATACGCAGTATCTT. This sequence encodes CSASVGDTQYL.

The chain recombines TRBV7-9 with TRBJ2-7, with D possibly being TRBD1 or TRBD2 (5 bases each). The J call may be faulty, since TRBJ2-5 better matches the DNA end. Per the germline V gene, CDR1 is SEHNR and CDR2 is FQNEAQ (reference sequence). This CDR3 spans 14 amino acids. CDR3 coding DNA: TGTGCCAGCAGCTTGGGGAGTCAGGGTGAGACCCAGTACTTC. Its translation: CASSLGSQGETQYF.

This clonotype was counted only a few times. This chain links TRBV10-3 with TRBJ2-7; 13 positions agree with TRBD2. Germline V gene lookup returns CDR1 ENHRY and CDR2 SYGVKD. The CDR3 sequence is 16 residues long. Trimming took 7 bases from V and 5 from J; bases not matched to a gene: 11. The CDR3 DNA is TGTGCCATCACCAAGGGACTAGCGGGGCAGGGCGACGAGCAGTACTTC. It yields the protein CAITKGLAGQGDEQYF.

This clonotype came up a few times. The rearrangement links TRBV19 to TRBJ2-1; maybe TRBD2 (5 bases). The CDR3 length is 20 residues. V was pared by 6 bases and J by 3 bases, with 30 bases between. CDR1 is LNHDA, CDR2 SQIVND, per germline (reference sequence). The CDR3 DNA is TGTGCCAGTAGCCAGTCCCCCATCTGGGGAGTAATAAGTAACTACAATGAGCAGTTCTTC. This gives the protein CASSQSPIWGVISNYNEQFF.

This clonotype was found once. The genes are TRBV11-2 and TRBJ2-1; 10 bases match TRBD2. The V gene end was trimmed by 3 bases and the J gene end by 5 bases; junction bases not matched to a gene: 22. Per germline, CDR1 SGHAT and CDR2 FQNNGV. The CDR3 contains 21 residues. The CDR3 DNA follows: TGTGCCAGCAGCTTGTCTATCTCGGGGATAGCGGGGGGCTCCCTAAACAATGAGCAGTTCTTC. Translating gives CASSLSISGIAGGSLNNEQFF. Complete variable domain (other parts from reference TRBV11-2 and TRBJ2-1): EAGVAQSPRYKIIEKRQSVAFWCNPISGHATLYWYQQILGQGPKLLIQFQNNGVVDDSQLPKDRFSAERLKGVDSTLKIQPAKLEDSAVYLCASSLSISGIAGGSLNNEQFFGPGTRLTVL.

The chain recombines TRBV5-1 with TRBJ1-4; tentatively, D is TRBD1 (6 bases). V lost 4 bases and J lost 4, with 20 bases in between. The CDR3 has 17 residues. CDR1 and CDR2 from the germline V gene are SGHRS and YFSETQ. The CDR3 spells CASSRGWGDRNNEKLFF. The DNA of the CDR3 is TGCGCCAGCAGCCGCGGGTGGGGAGACAGGAATAATGAAAAACTGTTTTTT. Variable domain in full (rest from reference TRBV5-1 and TRBJ1-4): KAGVTQTPRYLIKTRGQQVTLSCSPISGHRSVSWYQQTPGQGLQFLFEYFSETQRNKGNFPGRFSGRQFSNSRSEMNVSTLELGDSALYLCASSRGWGDRNNEKLFFGSGTQLSVL.

The V call is TRBV6-5, the J call TRBJ1-2, with a weak D call TRBD1 (6 bases). Trimming took off 5 bases at V and 7 bases at J, with 8 bases between the two ends. Germline CDR1 and CDR2: MNHEY and SVGAGI. The CDR3 length is 11 residues. CDR3 region: CASSRGGGYTF. CDR3 DNA sequence: TGTGCCAGCAGTAGGGGGGGTGGCTACACCTTC.